The entry that follows covers one T cell receptor beta chain sequence. This sample is drawn from a study of CD8 T cells in Susac syndrome. The CDR3 has 15 amino acids. The germline gives CDR1 MNHEY, CDR2 SMNVEV (reference sequence). Trimming pared 4 bases from V and 2 bases from J, leaving 12 bases between. Random-hexamer reverse transcription was applied to roughly 0.45 to 1 ug RNA. TCRdb fed the immunoSEQ multiplex PCR reads into MiXCR, producing one record per CDR3 protein. The top ten clones hold approximately 0.13% of a sample with about 200,000 distinct CDR3 sequences, 80% to 95% of them seen once. The authors carried out high-throughput sequencing of TCR beta. They applied it to CD8+ and CD4+ T cells obtained from blood.

The receptor was derived from a human donor with multiple sclerosis. Sequencing was performed on CD8+ T cells from PBMCs. The chain employs TRBV27 and TRBJ2-1; D possibly corresponds to TRBD2 (6 bases). CDR3 amino acids: CASSSSGLPYNEQFF. In nucleotides, the CDR3 is TGTGCCAGCAGTTCATCGGGACTCCCCTACAATGAGCAGTTCTTC.